Below are 30 T cell receptor beta chains sequenced from a single sample in a study of patients and donors after allogeneic stem cell transplantation. TCRdb redid the calling of the RT-PCR reads with MiXCR, one entry per CDR3 protein. The sample holds hundreds of thousands of distinct CDR3 sequences, around 40% seen once. The sequencing sample was made of blood, either unsorted or a sorted T cell fraction (not recorded which). These receptors originate from a human donor who was either an allogeneic HSCT recipient or a stem cell or donor lymphocyte infusion donor (not recorded which). It is not recorded whose cells these are; they may come from a transplant donor.

This chain joins TRBV7-2 and TRBJ2-5; the D gene could be TRBD1 or TRBD2 (7 bases each). The CDR3 is 14 residues long. Germline V gene lookup returns CDR1 SGHTA and CDR2 FQGNSA. Trimming pared 5 bases from V and 9 bases from J, leaving 19 bases between. CDR3 loop: CASSRTGTTGAQYF. The CDR3 nucleotides read TGTGCCAGCAGCCGAACCGGGACTACAGGGGCCCAGTACTTC.

The chain employs TRBV20-1 and TRBJ2-7; the D is unclear. CDR3 length equals 14 residues. Germline V gives CDR1 DFQATT, CDR2 SNEGSKA (reference sequence). V lost 6 bases, J lost 3 bases, and 18 bases lay in between. CDR3 residues: CSAVVSNGVYEQYF. The DNA for the CDR3 is TGCAGTGCAGTAGTTAGTAACGGAGTCTACGAGCAGTACTTC.

On this clonotype: Relative to the germline gene, one junction end is altered; a read error may explain this. The chain carries TRBV7-9 and TRBJ2-7; D not resolved. There are 11 residues in the CDR3. From germline, CDR1 is SEHNR and CDR2 FQNEAQ (reference sequence). The CDR3 coding sequence is TGTGCCAGCAGCTCTACCGGACCCCCGCACTTC. It yields the protein CASSSTGPPHF.

The chain couples TRBV27 to TRBJ1-1; 7 nucleotides align to TRBD1. Trimming cost V 4 bases and J 6 bases; bases outside gene matches: 5. This CDR3 is built from 13 residues. Germline V gene sequence: CDR1 MNHEY, CDR2 SMNVEV (reference sequence). The CDR3 spells CASSSTGPSEAFF. DNA of the CDR3: TGTGCCAGCAGTTCGACAGGGCCTTCTGAAGCTTTCTTT.

This sequence joins TRBV12-3 or TRBV12-4 and TRBJ2-7; D might be TRBD1 (6 bases). V was pared by 6 bases and J by 6 bases, with 21 bases between. The CDR3 is made up of 15 amino acids. CDR3 sequence: CASSSAGTLSPEQYF. For the CDR3, the DNA is TGTGCCAGCAGCAGCGCCGGGACACTCTCCCCCGAGCAGTACTTC.

V gene TRBV10-3 combines with J gene TRBJ1-1; D possibly corresponds to TRBD1 (6 bases). This CDR3 comprises 12 residues. CDR1 is ENHRY and CDR2 is SYGVKD in the germline V gene. Trimming shortened V by 11 bases and J by 4 bases, and 14 bases separated the two germline ends. CDR3 region: CAVLAGATEAFF. CDR3 bases: TGTGCCGTTTTGGCAGGGGCCACTGAAGCTTTCTTT.

CDR3 nucleotides: TGTGCCAGCACGGCGGGGGTGACTGAAGCTTTCTTT. It yields the protein CASTAGVTEAFF. The chain links TRBV5-5 to TRBJ1-1; D perhaps matches TRBD1 (5 bases). The CDR3 has 12 amino acids. Trimming stripped 6 bases from V and 5 bases from J, with 11 bases between. Germline loops: CDR1 SGHKS, CDR2 YYEKEE (reference sequence).

This clonotype turned up a few times. This rearrangement joins TRBV29-1 to TRBJ1-1; no clear D. V was clipped by 4 bases and J by 0 bases, with 9 bases between them. Germline V lookup: CDR1 SQVTM, CDR2 ANQGSEA. This CDR3 region has 13 residues. CDR3 coding DNA: TGCAGCGTTGTGCTCAGGATGAACACTGAAGCTTTCTTT. Its translation is CSVVLRMNTEAFF.

The CDR3 DNA reads as TGTGCCAGCAGCGTAGGGGGTAGCAGCTATGGCTACACCTTC. Amino acids: CASSVGGSSYGYTF. The chain is built from TRBV9 and TRBJ1-2; D call uncertain. Between the trimmed V and J ends, which lost 0 bases and 4 bases, there was a span of 10 bases. This CDR3 has 14 residues. From germline, CDR1 is SGDLS and CDR2 YYNGEE.

The chain carries TRBV5-1 and TRBJ2-7; 10 nucleotides line up with TRBD1. The ends lost 3 bases at V and 2 bases at J; junction bases unmatched: 5. The CDR3 covers 15 residues. Germline V gives CDR1 SGHRS, CDR2 YFSETQ. DNA of the CDR3: TGCGCCAGCAGCTGGGGACAGGGGACTACCTACGAGCAGTACTTC. Its protein product is CASSWGQGTTYEQYF.

This clonotype was observed a few times. This rearrangement joins TRBV6-5 to TRBJ1-4; TRBD1 matches at 7 bases. Per the germline V gene, CDR1 is MNHEY and CDR2 is SVGAGI. V was pared by 6 bases and J by 5 bases, with 9 bases of the junction left unmatched. The CDR3 runs to 15 residues. The CDR3 reads CASSLSGTANEKLFF. DNA of the CDR3: TGTGCCAGCAGCCTCTCCGGGACAGCAAATGAAAAACTGTTTTTT.

This clonotype was seen more than once but under ten times. V usage is TRBV9 and J usage is TRBJ1-5, with 7 bases fitting TRBD1. This CDR3 has 15 residues. V lost 4 bases to trimming and J lost 7 bases; unmatched junction nucleotides: 11. CDR1 is SGDLS, CDR2 YYNGEE, per germline. CDR3 nucleotides: TGTGCCAGCAGCTCCCAGGGGGTTCGGGGACAGCCCCAGCATTTT. Translation: CASSSQGVRGQPQHF.

V gene TRBV12-3 or TRBV12-4 combines with J gene TRBJ2-5; perhaps TRBD1 as D (6 bases). The CDR3 runs to 14 residues. Trimming pared 6 bases from V and 4 bases from J, leaving 15 bases between. CDR3 DNA: TGTGCCAGCAGCCCACAGGGCTGGCGAGAGACCCAGTACTTC. This translates into CASSPQGWRETQYF.

Only a few counts were recorded for this clonotype. The V call is TRBV3-1, the J call TRBJ1-5, with D possibly matching TRBD1 (5 bases). V dropped 4 bases and J dropped 7 bases, with 11 bases sitting between them. CDR1 is LGHDT, CDR2 YNNKEL, per germline (reference sequence). The CDR3 has 13 residues. The CDR3: CASSRGVRQPQHF. CDR3 DNA: TGTGCCAGCAGCCGGGGGGTGAGACAGCCCCAGCATTTT. The full variable domain, in which reference TRBV3-1 and TRBJ1-5 provide the parts outside the CDR3, is DTAVSQTPKYLVTQMGNDKSIKCEQNLGHDTMYWYKQDSKKFLKIMFSYNNKELIINETVPNRFSPKSPDKAHLNLHINSLELGDSAVYFCASSRGVRQPQHFGDGTRLSIL.

This sequence joins TRBV28 and TRBJ1-4; no reliable D call. Deletions cut 4 bases from V and 0 bases from J, with 9 bases between. The CDR3 has 15 amino acids. Germline lookup yields CDR1 MDHEN and CDR2 SYDVKM. The CDR3, as DNA: TGTGCCAGCAGTTCCGTACAATCAACTAATGAAAAACTGTTTTTT. Its translation is CASSSVQSTNEKLFF.

This chain uses TRBV10-2 with TRBJ2-1, with D unclear. CDR1 is WSHSY, CDR2 SAAADI, per germline. V lost 7 bases, J lost 0 bases, and 10 bases lay in between. This CDR3 is 14 amino acids long. As DNA, the CDR3 is TGCGCCAGCAAAACCCCAAACTCCTACAATGAGCAGTTCTTC. It specifies CASKTPNSYNEQFF.

This clonotype was observed a handful of times. V and J are TRBV24-1 and TRBJ2-2, with a tentative D call TRBD1 (6 bases). The CDR3 consists of 17 residues. V was trimmed by 5 bases and J by 6 bases, leaving 21 bases between them. Germline V lookup: CDR1 KGHDR, CDR2 SFDVKD. CDR3 loop: CATSAGVLGSRPGELFF. DNA for the CDR3: TGTGCCACCAGTGCAGGGGTTTTAGGGTCGCGGCCCGGGGAGCTGTTTTTT.

The chain uses TRBV6-5 and TRBJ2-7; D uncertain. The V end was cut by 2 bases, the J end by 3 bases, with 8 bases between. Germline V CDR1 and CDR2: MNHEY, SVGAGI. CDR3 length: 13 amino acids. The DNA of the CDR3 is TGTGCCAGCAGTTACAGGGCAGACTACGAGCAGTACTTC. It specifies CASSYRADYEQYF.

The rearrangement uses TRBV9 and TRBJ1-4, with a weak D call TRBD1 (6 bases). CDR1 is SGDLS and CDR2 is YYNGEE in the germline V gene. This CDR3 is 15 amino acids long. The V end was cut by 1 base, the J end by 3 bases, with 10 bases between. The CDR3 loop is CASSVTGTSNEKLFF. CDR3 sequence (DNA): TGTGCCAGCAGCGTAACCGGGACATCTAATGAAAAACTGTTTTTT.

The chain combines TRBV4-1 with TRBJ2-7; unclear D gene. There are 15 residues in the CDR3. In germline, CDR1 is MGHRA, CDR2 YSYEKL. V was trimmed by 3 bases and J by 6 bases, leaving 18 bases between them. CDR3 amino acids: CASSQIDKGLGEQYF. Written as DNA, the CDR3 is TGCGCCAGCAGCCAGATAGATAAGGGATTGGGCGAGCAGTACTTC.

This clonotype was seen a few times. The V call is TRBV5-1, the J call TRBJ1-1, with D possibly TRBD1 on 5 matching bases. The length of the CDR3 is 15 residues. Germline assignment: CDR1 SGHRS and CDR2 YFSETQ. V lost 1 base and J 4 bases, leaving 14 bases between the germline ends. CDR3 in amino acids: CASSLFGVRGTEAFF. The CDR3 nucleotides are TGCGCCAGCAGCTTGTTCGGAGTTAGGGGCACTGAAGCTTTCTTT.

The V and J genes are TRBV5-1 and TRBJ1-1; D is unresolved. Germline CDR1 SGHRS, CDR2 YFSETQ. Between the trimmed V and J ends, which lost 4 bases and 1 base, there was a span of 14 bases. The CDR3 consists of 15 residues. In DNA form, the CDR3 reads TGCGCCAGCAGCACCCCTGAGGCTGGGAACACTGAAGCTTTCTTT. Protein: CASSTPEAGNTEAFF. Using reference TRBV5-1 and TRBJ1-1 for the parts outside the CDR3, the full variable domain is KAGVTQTPRYLIKTRGQQVTLSCSPISGHRSVSWYQQTPGQGLQFLFEYFSETQRNKGNFPGRFSGRQFSNSRSEMNVSTLELGDSALYLCASSTPEAGNTEAFFGQGTRLTVV.

This clonotype was recorded only once. The chain recombines TRBV24-1 with TRBJ1-1; a weak D match, TRBD1 (5 bases). Germline V gene sequence: CDR1 KGHDR, CDR2 SFDVKD. V was pared by 2 bases and J by 3 bases, with 9 bases between. There are 14 residues in the CDR3. In DNA form, the CDR3 reads TGTGCCACCAGTGATTCTGGGGGGTACACTGAAGCTTTCTTT. Amino acids: CATSDSGGYTEAFF.

This clonotype was counted once. This chain links TRBV29-1 with TRBJ1-2, with D unresolved. Germline CDR1 and CDR2: SQVTM and ANQGSEA. V dropped 4 bases and J dropped 2 bases, with 8 bases sitting between them. The length of the CDR3 is 12 residues. The CDR3 spells CSVAEGNYGYTF. The CDR3 nucleotides are TGCAGCGTTGCTGAGGGAAACTATGGCTACACCTTC. Full variable domain (missing parts from reference TRBV29-1 and TRBJ1-2): SAVISQKPSRDICQRGTSLTIQCQVDSQVTMMFWYRQQPGQSLTLIATANQGSEATYESGFVIDKFPISRPNLTFSTLTVSNMSPEDSSIYLCSVAEGNYGYTFGSGTRLTVV.

This clonotype was observed a few times. The rearrangement uses TRBV5-1 and TRBJ2-7; TRBD1 matches at 8 bases. The trim removed 4 bases at V and 3 bases at J, leaving 6 bases unmatched. The germline V gene encodes CDR1 SGHRS and CDR2 YFSETQ. The CDR3 totals 14 residues. CDR3 bases: TGCGCCAGCAGCGGAGGACAGGGAATCTACGAGCAGTACTTC. The encoded protein is CASSGGQGIYEQYF.

This clonotype showed up just a few times. CDR3 DNA: TGTGCCAGCCGAGTGACAGGGGGACTTGGCTACACCTTC. Amino acid sequence: CASRVTGGLGYTF. This chain connects TRBV19 to TRBJ1-2, with 9 bases fitting TRBD1. The CDR3 runs to 13 residues. V gave up 9 bases and J gave up 7 bases; unmatched junction bases: 9. Germline values: CDR1 LNHDA, CDR2 SQIVND (reference sequence).

The J gene is TRBJ2-7, the V gene TRBV3-1; 7 bases align to TRBD2. CDR3 length: 14 residues. Trimming took 6 bases from V and 2 from J; bases not matched to a gene: 7. The germline CDR1 and CDR2 sequences are LGHDT and YNNKEL (reference sequence). In nucleotides, the CDR3 is TGTGCCAGCAGTCAAAGCGGGGCGGCCTACGAGCAGTACTTC. Translating gives CASSQSGAAYEQYF.

This chain connects TRBV7-9 to TRBJ1-2; 7 positions agree with TRBD1. V lost 1 base to trimming and J lost 4 bases; unmatched junction nucleotides: 3. The length of the CDR3 is 14 residues. Germline assignment: CDR1 SEHNR and CDR2 FQNEAQ (reference sequence). Here the CDR3 reads CASSLGQGVYGYTF. The CDR3 DNA is TGTGCCAGCAGCTTAGGGCAGGGGGTCTATGGCTACACCTTC.

This clonotype appeared a few times. The rearrangement uses TRBV7-9 and TRBJ1-1, with D unresolved. CDR1 and CDR2 (germline): SEHNR, FQNEAQ (reference sequence). The CDR3 totals 13 residues. With 5 bases removed from V and 2 bases from J, the gap between germline ends came to 9 bases. CDR3 nucleotide sequence: TGTGCCAGCAGCAGCGTAGGTAACACTGAAGCTTTCTTT. This translates into CASSSVGNTEAFF.

For this clonotype: At one end, the junction sequence differs from germline, possibly due to a read error. The rearrangement uses TRBV29-1 and TRBJ2-1; no clear D. The CDR3 sequence is 10 residues long. The germline V gene encodes CDR1 SQVTM and CDR2 ANQGSEA. The CDR3, as DNA: TGCAGCGCCAACCGCTATCCAGTGGTCTTC. As protein: CSANRYPVVF.